This T cell receptor (beta chain) was observed in a study of shared clonotypes between healthy human individuals. The CDR3 spans 11 residues. V was trimmed by 10 bases and J by 15 bases, leaving 18 bases between them. Germline loops: CDR1 SNHLY, CDR2 FYNNEI. Splitting the CD4+ cells yielded a CD45RA+ naive subset and a CD45RA-negative memory subset. Some clones are missing from TCRdb's copy, which holds only in-frame ones; the method was immunoSEQ multiplex PCR. The data contain a few million clones, around 92% of them singletons. This clone came up once. The TCR was taken from a man aged 18 to 30 in good health. Some clones in this sample may be carry-over from other donors' samples. Sequenced sample: naive CD4+ T cells from PBMCs. Subset in this sample: CD45RA+ positively selected. The chain couples TRBV2 to TRBJ1-4, with D unclear. Here the CDR3 DNA reads TGTGCCAACATCCGGGCCAACTGGGTGTTTTTT. It specifies CANIRANWVFF.